This is a list of T cell receptor beta chains from one sample in a study of CXCR3-negative and CXCR3-positive naive CD8 T cells. TCRdb reprocessed the 5' RACE reads, keeping one entry per CDR3 protein, no DNA. This repertoire comprises approximately 100,000 distinct CDR3 sequences; its ten largest clones make up 0.35% to 0.4%. The sequencing input was naive CXCR3+ CD8+ T cells from blood. The receptors come from a human donor in good health. Some clones in this sample may be carry-over from other donors' samples. Both conserved end residues are part of each CDR3.

V gene: TRBV29-1; J gene: TRBJ2-3; CDR3 protein: CSVEAGARDTQYF
V gene: TRBV7-9; J gene: TRBJ2-7; CDR3 protein: CASSLPLIGGRDYEQYF
V gene: TRBV9; J gene: TRBJ2-7; CDR3 protein: CASSVEDSGGEQYF
V gene: TRBV10-3; J gene: TRBJ2-1; CDR3 protein: CAISRSQGFNYNEQFF
V gene: TRBV20-1; J gene: TRBJ2-3; CDR3 protein: CSASDPVLSGYNRGTDTQYF
V gene: TRBV12-3/TRBV12-4; J gene: TRBJ2-1; CDR3 protein: CASSSGGPGNEQFF
V gene: TRBV9; J gene: TRBJ1-5; CDR3 protein: CASSVSNSNQPQHF
V gene: TRBV7-2; J gene: TRBJ2-2; CDR3 protein: CASSLYPSGGYTGELFF
V gene: TRBV5-1; J gene: TRBJ2-7; CDR3 protein: CASSLSPETFSYEQYF
V gene: TRBV13; J gene: TRBJ1-2; CDR3 protein: CASSPRGSYGYTF
V gene: TRBV5-4; J gene: TRBJ2-2; CDR3 protein: CASSPGTSGPGELFF
V gene: TRBV2; J gene: TRBJ2-6; CDR3 protein: CASPREGANVLTF
V gene: TRBV15; J gene: TRBJ2-7; CDR3 protein: CATSREGGPPHEQYF
V gene: TRBV4-1; J gene: TRBJ2-2; CDR3 protein: CASRLGRSPTGELFF
V gene: TRBV7-8; J gene: TRBJ2-2; CDR3 protein: CASSPNLAGAGTGELFF
V gene: TRBV28; J gene: TRBJ1-3; CDR3 protein: CASSFDRTGPTSGNTIYF
V gene: TRBV7-9; J gene: TRBJ2-7; CDR3 protein: CASSAPTGDASYEQYF
V gene: TRBV7-9; J gene: TRBJ2-7; CDR3 protein: CASSPPWDYEQYF
V gene: TRBV12-3/TRBV12-4; J gene: TRBJ2-5; CDR3 protein: CASSLGAKETQYF
V gene: TRBV6-5; J gene: TRBJ1-5; CDR3 protein: CASSPQGPGQPQHF
V gene: TRBV27; J gene: TRBJ1-1; CDR3 protein: CASSTGGLTEAFF
V gene: TRBV12-3/TRBV12-4; J gene: TRBJ1-2; CDR3 protein: CASRREYGYTF
V gene: TRBV3-1; J gene: TRBJ2-4; CDR3 protein: CASSPNAGAKNIQYF
V gene: TRBV4-3; J gene: TRBJ2-6; CDR3 protein: CASSQQETGVSGANVLTF
V gene: TRBV10-3; J gene: TRBJ2-7; CDR3 protein: CAISERGITGRDPYEQYF
V gene: TRBV19; J gene: TRBJ1-1; CDR3 protein: CASSYDSIGWTEAFF
V gene: TRBV20-1; J gene: TRBJ1-5; CDR3 protein: CSATRALSNQPQHF
V gene: TRBV28; J gene: TRBJ2-7; CDR3 protein: CASSYLAGGIYHEQYF
V gene: TRBV5-5; J gene: TRBJ2-3; CDR3 protein: CASSLALASGSPDTQYF
V gene: TRBV5-1; J gene: TRBJ2-5; CDR3 protein: CASTPSYQETQYF
V gene: TRBV28; J gene: TRBJ1-2; CDR3 protein: CATETGSSGYTF
V gene: TRBV5-5; J gene: TRBJ2-1; CDR3 protein: CASSLWGMHSYNEQFF
V gene: TRBV13; J gene: TRBJ2-7; CDR3 protein: CASSLGRSEQYF
V gene: TRBV4-3; J gene: TRBJ2-1; CDR3 protein: CASSLGQGLKYNEQFF
V gene: TRBV12-3/TRBV12-4; J gene: TRBJ2-6; CDR3 protein: CSSSPPGGGHLSGANVLTF
V gene: TRBV7-2; J gene: TRBJ2-1; CDR3 protein: CASSARGPALPDNEQFF
V gene: TRBV5-1; J gene: TRBJ2-5; CDR3 protein: CASRVGQYQETQYF
V gene: TRBV12-3/TRBV12-4; J gene: TRBJ1-2; CDR3 protein: CASSFSEGTANYGYTF
V gene: TRBV5-5; J gene: TRBJ2-1; CDR3 protein: CASSNTGTDNEQFF
V gene: TRBV27; J gene: TRBJ2-7; CDR3 protein: CASSLFPPSGSSYEQYF
V gene: TRBV6-5; J gene: TRBJ1-1; CDR3 protein: CASSRQGRGTEAFF
V gene: TRBV11-1; J gene: TRBJ2-1; CDR3 protein: CASSLQAYNEQFF